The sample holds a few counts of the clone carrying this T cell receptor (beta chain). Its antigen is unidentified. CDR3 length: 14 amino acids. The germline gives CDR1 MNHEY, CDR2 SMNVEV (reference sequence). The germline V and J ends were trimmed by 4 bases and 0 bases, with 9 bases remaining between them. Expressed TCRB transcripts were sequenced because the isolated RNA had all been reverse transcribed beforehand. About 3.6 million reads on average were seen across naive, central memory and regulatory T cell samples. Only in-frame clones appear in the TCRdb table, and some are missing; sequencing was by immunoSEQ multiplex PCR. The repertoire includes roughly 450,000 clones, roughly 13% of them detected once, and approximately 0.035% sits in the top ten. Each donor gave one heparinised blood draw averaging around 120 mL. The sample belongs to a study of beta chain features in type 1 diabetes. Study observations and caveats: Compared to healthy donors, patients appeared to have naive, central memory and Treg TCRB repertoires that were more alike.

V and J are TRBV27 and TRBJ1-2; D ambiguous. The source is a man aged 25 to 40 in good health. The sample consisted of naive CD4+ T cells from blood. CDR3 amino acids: CASSSPKANYGYTF. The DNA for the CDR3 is TGTGCCAGCAGTTCCCCAAAAGCTAACTATGGCTACACCTTC.